Shown below are 9 T cell receptor beta chains from a single sample sequenced in a study of T cell changes during pregnancy in multiple sclerosis. Profiled with immunoSEQ multiplex PCR; TCRdb holds only in-frame clones, not every one. The sample holds roughly 87,000 clones; 91% are singletons and the top ten take around 3.4%. The sample in question was PBMCs, obtained in the first trimester of pregnancy. The receptor source for this set is a female donor in good health, serving as a control in a pregnancy study. Some clones in this sample may be carry-over from other donors' samples.

The genes are TRBV6-5 and TRBJ1-1; tentative D call: TRBD1 (6 bases). The CDR3 runs 14 residues. V dropped 5 bases and J dropped 0 bases, with 10 bases sitting between them. Germline CDR1 MNHEY, CDR2 SVGAGI. The CDR3 nucleotides read TGTGCCAGCAGTGTAGGACAGTTGAACACTGAAGCTTTCTTT. Its protein is CASSVGQLNTEAFF.

The CDR3 DNA is TGTGCCATCAGTGATTCACCCAGCACCGGGGAGCTGTTTTTT. It codes for CAISDSPSTGELFF. The chain is built from TRBV10-3 and TRBJ2-2; D not resolved. Germline values: CDR1 ENHRY, CDR2 SYGVKD. The CDR3 covers 14 residues. Trimming took 3 bases from V and 4 from J, leaving 9 bases between them.

The rearrangement joins TRBV4-1 to TRBJ2-1; the D is unclear. The germline gives CDR1 MGHRA, CDR2 YSYEKL. Trimming took off 1 base at V and 6 bases at J, with 7 bases between the two ends. CDR3 length: 13 amino acids. The CDR3 DNA is TGCGCCAGCAGCCAAGCGACGGGCAATGAGCAGTTCTTC. Protein sequence: CASSQATGNEQFF.

CDR3 bases: TGTGCCAGTAGTAGGTTACAGGGAAATTATGAGCAGTTCTTC. Amino acid sequence: CASSRLQGNYEQFF. The V gene is TRBV19, the J gene TRBJ2-1, with D tentatively TRBD1 (6 bases). This CDR3 comprises 14 residues. The germline gives CDR1 LNHDA, CDR2 SQIVND (reference sequence). The V and J ends lost 4 bases and 8 bases respectively, with 15 bases between them. Supplemented by reference TRBV19 and TRBJ2-1, the full variable domain reads DGGITQSPKYLFRKEGQNVTLSCEQNLNHDAMYWYRQDPGQGLRLIYYSQIVNDFQKGDIAEGYSVSREKKESFPLTVTSAQKNPTAFYLCASSRLQGNYEQFFGPGTRLTVL.

The V gene is TRBV7-9, the J gene TRBJ2-1, with 10 bases aligning to TRBD1. CDR1 SEHNR and CDR2 FQNEAQ come from the germline V gene (reference sequence). V dropped 5 bases and J dropped 8; count of bases not matched to a gene: 9. CDR3 length: 15 residues. CDR3 amino acids: CASSRSGTGVDEQFF. The CDR3 nucleotides are TGTGCCAGCAGCAGATCCGGGACAGGGGTCGATGAGCAGTTCTTC.

This chain joins TRBV11-2 and TRBJ2-7; 9 positions match TRBD1. The CDR3 consists of 16 residues. In germline, CDR1 is SGHAT, CDR2 FQNNGV. V lost 1 base to trimming and J lost 4 bases; unmatched junction nucleotides: 8. CDR3 DNA sequence: TGTGCCAGCAGCTTAGGCCCGACAGGGGGGTTATACGAGCAGTACTTC. Translated: CASSLGPTGGLYEQYF.

V usage is TRBV19 and J usage is TRBJ1-5; possibly TRBD1 for D (5 bases). Deletions cut 7 bases from V and 0 bases from J, with 13 bases between. Germline V CDR1 and CDR2: LNHDA, SQIVND (reference sequence). The CDR3 loop spans 15 amino acids. CDR3 nucleotides: TGTGCCAGTACCCTCTGGGGGGATAGCAATCAGCCCCAGCATTTT. Amino acid sequence: CASTLWGDSNQPQHF.

The V gene is TRBV4-2, the J gene TRBJ2-1; 9 nucleotides align to TRBD2. The CDR3 runs 15 residues. Germline V gives CDR1 LGHNA, CDR2 YNFKEQ. The ends lost 0 bases at V and 7 bases at J; junction bases unmatched: 4. CDR3 nucleotide sequence: TGTGCCAGCAGCCAAGATCCGGCGGGAGGGAATGAGCAGTTCTTC. Its translation is CASSQDPAGGNEQFF.

The chain is built from TRBV5-1 and TRBJ1-1; TRBD1 matches at 10 bases. J gave up 5 bases and V 4 bases, and 5 bases lay outside the gene matches. The germline gives CDR1 SGHRS, CDR2 YFSETQ. The CDR3 covers 14 residues. Here the CDR3 DNA reads TGCGCCAGCAGCCTGGACAGGGGGAGGACTGAAGCTTTCTTT. It codes for CASSLDRGRTEAFF.